A selection of T cell receptor beta chains follows, all from one sample in a study of cytomegalovirus exposure and HLA in healthy donors. Sequenced by immunoSEQ multiplex PCR; TCRdb stores in-frame clones only, minus some. The data hold 50,000 to 60,000 clones, with roughly 73% observed a single time. Material: PBMCs. All receptors derive from a man aged 18 to 29 in good health and CMV-seronegative. Both conserved end residues are part of each CDR3. A D gene is named only where the DNA matches it firmly. For some rows the clone size is stated as once, few or many, or as a class when expanded; others skip it.

v_call	d_call	j_call	clone_size	cdr3_nt	cdr3_aa
TRBV4-1	.	TRBJ1-5	.	TGCGCCAGCAGCCAAGAAGGCAGGGTGAATCAGCCCCAGCATTTT	CASSQEGRVNQPQHF
TRBV2	TRBD1	TRBJ2-7	.	TGTGCCAGCAGTGACCCCAGGGACAGGGGCTCCTACGAGCAGTACTTC	CASSDPRDRGSYEQYF
TRBV6-5	.	TRBJ1-1	.	TGTGCCAGCAGCCCGGAGCCAGCGAACACTGAAGCTTTCTTT	CASSPEPANTEAFF
TRBV10-3	.	TRBJ2-3	.	TGTGCCATCAGACAAGGACTGGCGGGACTCACAGATACGCAGTATTTT	CAIRQGLAGLTDTQYF
TRBV5-4	.	TRBJ2-5	few	TGTGCCAGCAGCTTAGGCGGCGGACAAGGGACCCAGTACTTC	CASSLGGGQGTQYF
TRBV29-1	.	TRBJ1-4	once	TGCAGCGGCGGGCGGGGGGCGAGAGAAAAACTGTTTTTT	CSGGRGAREKLFF
TRBV7-2	.	TRBJ1-6	.	TGTGCCAGCAGCCGTTTTGGTGTTGGGGCTGGATCCTATAATTCACCCCTCCACTTT	CASSRFGVGAGSYNSPLHF
TRBV30	TRBD1	TRBJ1-1	.	TGTGCCTGGAGTGCCAAACAGGGGTGGACTGAAGCTTTCTTT	CAWSAKQGWTEAFF
TRBV6-5	.	TRBJ2-7	.	TGTGCCAGCAGCTTTGCAGGGGTCGAGCAGTACTTC	CASSFAGVEQYF
TRBV4-2	.	TRBJ2-4	.	TGTGCCAGCAGCCAAGATTCCGGGTCGCGGGCCCAGTACTTC	CASSQDSGSRAQYF
TRBV28	.	TRBJ1-2	.	TGTGCCAGCAGTCCCCCGTCAGGGAACTATGGCTACACCTTC	CASSPPSGNYGYTF
TRBV29-1	.	TRBJ2-1	.	TGCAGCGTTGAAATCCCGGAGCAGTTCTTC	CSVEIPEQFF
TRBV18	TRBD1	TRBJ1-1	.	TGTGCCAGCTCACCGGACAGGGAAGCTTTCTTT	CASSPDREAFF
TRBV6-1	TRBD2	TRBJ2-7	once	TGTGCCAGCAGTGAAGCCTCTTTGGGCGGGAGGTACGAGCAGTACTTC	CASSEASLGGRYEQYF
TRBV29-1	.	TRBJ2-6	few	TGCAGCGTTTTTGCCCACTGGTCTGGGGCCAACGTCCTGACTTTC	CSVFAHWSGANVLTF
TRBV30	.	TRBJ2-7	.	TGTGCCTGGAGTGGGATGAACGGAGGGGAGCAGTACTTC	CAWSGMNGGEQYF
TRBV7-9	.	TRBJ2-1	.	TGTGCCAGCAGCTTAGCGGGCAGCTACAATGAGCAGTTCTTC	CASSLAGSYNEQFF
TRBV7-2	.	TRBJ1-2	.	TGTGCCAGCAGTCTAGCGGGGGGCAATGGCTACACCTTC	CASSLAGGNGYTF
TRBV5-1	TRBD1	TRBJ1-1	.	TGCGCCAGCAGCTTGGAGCCCCCGGGACAGGGGTTTCAGAACACTGAAGCTTTCTTT	CASSLEPPGQGFQNTEAFF
TRBV7-9	.	TRBJ1-2	.	TGTGCCAGCAGCTTAGTGGAAGACTTCAGCTATGGCTACACCTTC	CASSLVEDFSYGYTF
TRBV7-2	TRBD1	TRBJ1-2	.	TGTGCCAGCAGTCAGGGGGCGCTAGTTTCTGGCTACACCTTC	CASSQGALVSGYTF
TRBV5-4	TRBD1	TRBJ1-6	few	TGTGCCAGCAGCCGTGTGACAGGGGGAAATTCACCCCTCCACTTT	CASSRVTGGNSPLHF
TRBV5-1	.	TRBJ1-4	.	TGCGCCAGCAGCTTGGGCGTGTCTATTGAAAAACTGTTTTTT	CASSLGVSIEKLFF
TRBV27	.	TRBJ2-7	few	TGTGCCAGCAGTTTAACGAGCTCCTACGAGCAGTACTTC	CASSLTSSYEQYF
TRBV30	TRBD1	TRBJ2-6	.	TGTGCCTGGAGTAGGGACAGGGCGGGTTTTGGGGCCAACGTCCTGACTTTC	CAWSRDRAGFGANVLTF
TRBV5-1	.	TRBJ1-1	.	TGCGCCAGCAGCTTTGGACAGAAATCCACTGAAGCTTTCTTT	CASSFGQKSTEAFF
TRBV4-1	.	TRBJ1-6	once	TGCGCCAGCAGCCAAGATTTGGGAGGGGCCGGTCAGGCCCTCCACTTT	CASSQDLGGAGQALHF
TRBV6-5	TRBD1	TRBJ1-1	.	TGTGCCAGCAGTTACTCTCCGGGACAGGGAAGTGGAAAAGCTTTCTTT	CASSYSPGQGSGKAFF
TRBV19	.	TRBJ1-2	few	TGTGCCAGTAGTATTTCGGTGTACGGCTACACCTTC	CASSISVYGYTF
TRBV21-1	.	TRBJ2-7	.	TGTGCCAGCACCAGAAAGACAGGGGTCCACGAGCAGTACTTC	CASTRKTGVHEQYF
TRBV10-3	TRBD2	TRBJ2-2	.	TGTGCCATCAGTGAGTCTCTACTAGCGGGTTCGACGGGCGGGGAGCTGTTTTTT	CAISESLLAGSTGGELFF
TRBV6-6	.	TRBJ1-2	.	TGTGCCAGCAGGTACGGGAGGGGGGCTAACTATGGCTACACCTTC	CASRYGRGANYGYTF
TRBV7-8	TRBD2	TRBJ2-5	.	TGTGCCAGCAGCTCTAATAGCGGGACCAACAGGGAGACCCAGTACTTC	CASSSNSGTNRETQYF
TRBV4-1	.	TRBJ1-4	.	TGCGCCAGCAGCCGTGTGACACCTGAAAAACTGTTTTTT	CASSRVTPEKLFF
TRBV28	.	TRBJ2-3	few	TGTGCCGTGGCCCCCAGTTTTACCACAGATACGCAGTATTTT	CAVAPSFTTDTQYF
TRBV19	.	TRBJ2-3	once	TGTGCCAGTCAGGGGACCACAGATACGCAGTATTTT	CASQGTTDTQYF
TRBV5-4	.	TRBJ1-1	few	TGTGCCAGCAGCTTGGTACTGGACAGCGAAGCTTTCTTT	CASSLVLDSEAFF
TRBV30	.	TRBJ1-1	.	TGTGCCTGGAGAGAGGGCCCCGAAGCTTTCTTT	CAWREGPEAFF
TRBV5-6	.	TRBJ2-1	once	TGTGCCAGCAGCTTGTTTCTACAGGTGGGGGCCAATTTCTTC	CASSLFLQVGANFF
TRBV10-1	.	TRBJ1-2	.	TGCGCCAGCAGTGGAGGGGACACATCTAACTATGGCTACACCTTC	CASSGGDTSNYGYTF
TRBV4-1	.	TRBJ1-2	.	TGCGCCAGCAGCCAAGATTCTTCGGGGAACTATGGCTACACCTTC	CASSQDSSGNYGYTF
TRBV10-3	TRBD1	TRBJ2-7	few	TGTGCCATCAGTAGGACAGGGGAAGAGCAGTACTTC	CAISRTGEEQYF
TRBV29-1	TRBD2	TRBJ2-7	.	TGCAGCGCGGGGACTAGCGGGACCTTGGACTACGAGCAGTACTTC	CSAGTSGTLDYEQYF
TRBV4-1	.	TRBJ2-7	.	TGCGCCAGCAGCCTTATAGAACATCGAGGACTAACTACCTACGAGCAGTACTTC	CASSLIEHRGLTTYEQYF
TRBV11-2	TRBD1	TRBJ1-1	.	TGTGCCAGCAGCCCGACAGGGGAGAACACTGAAGCTTTCTTT	CASSPTGENTEAFF
TRBV11-2	.	TRBJ2-5	.	TGTGCCAGCAGCCCAATAGCGAAAGAGACCCAGTACTTC	CASSPIAKETQYF
TRBV7-8	.	TRBJ2-3	once	TGTGCCAGCAGCTTAGTCGGCGGAGGCGGCACAGATACGCAGTATTTT	CASSLVGGGGTDTQYF
TRBV30	TRBD2	TRBJ2-2	.	TGTGCCTGGAGACCCCCAGGACTAGTGGGGGCCGGGGAGCTGTTTTTT	CAWRPPGLVGAGELFF
TRBV30	.	TRBJ2-7	.	TGTGCCTGGAGTTCTTCAGGGAACGAGCAGTACTTC	CAWSSSGNEQYF
TRBV14	.	TRBJ2-1	.	TGTGCCAGCAGCCAAGATGCTCGCGATGAGCAGTTCTTC	CASSQDARDEQFF
TRBV10-2	TRBD1	TRBJ2-7	.	TGCGCCAGCAAGGTTTCGCGACAGGGGGGGAACGAGCAGTACTTC	CASKVSRQGGNEQYF